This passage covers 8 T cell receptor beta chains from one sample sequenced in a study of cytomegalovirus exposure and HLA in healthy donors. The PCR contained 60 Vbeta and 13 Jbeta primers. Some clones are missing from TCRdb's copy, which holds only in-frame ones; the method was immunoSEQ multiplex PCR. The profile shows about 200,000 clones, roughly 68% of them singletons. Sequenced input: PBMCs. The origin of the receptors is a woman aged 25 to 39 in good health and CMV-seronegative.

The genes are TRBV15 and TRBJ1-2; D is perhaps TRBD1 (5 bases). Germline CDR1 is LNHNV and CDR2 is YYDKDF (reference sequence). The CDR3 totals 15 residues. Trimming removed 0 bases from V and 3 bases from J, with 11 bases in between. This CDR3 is CATSRDVGPDYGYTF. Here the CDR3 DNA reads TGTGCCACCAGCAGAGATGTGGGGCCGGACTATGGCTACACCTTC.

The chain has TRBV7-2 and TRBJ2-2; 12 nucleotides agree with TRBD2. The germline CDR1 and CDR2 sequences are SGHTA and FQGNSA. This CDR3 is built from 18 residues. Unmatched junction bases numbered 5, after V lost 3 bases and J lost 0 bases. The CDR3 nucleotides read TGTGCCAGCAGCTTTGTACTAGCGGGAGGATCGAACACCGGGGAGCTGTTTTTT. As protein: CASSFVLAGGSNTGELFF.

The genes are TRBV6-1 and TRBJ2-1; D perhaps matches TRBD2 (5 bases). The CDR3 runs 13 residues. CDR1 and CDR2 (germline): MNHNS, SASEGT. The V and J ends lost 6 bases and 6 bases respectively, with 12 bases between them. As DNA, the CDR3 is TGTGCCAGCAGGGCTCCCGGAGGCAATGAGCAGTTCTTC. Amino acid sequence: CASRAPGGNEQFF.

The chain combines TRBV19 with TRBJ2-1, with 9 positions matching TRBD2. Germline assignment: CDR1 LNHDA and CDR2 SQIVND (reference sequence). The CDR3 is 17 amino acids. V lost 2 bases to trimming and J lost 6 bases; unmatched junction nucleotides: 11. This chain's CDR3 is CASSISFAGGPPNEQFF. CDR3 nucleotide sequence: TGTGCCAGTAGTATATCTTTCGCGGGAGGGCCTCCCAATGAGCAGTTCTTC.

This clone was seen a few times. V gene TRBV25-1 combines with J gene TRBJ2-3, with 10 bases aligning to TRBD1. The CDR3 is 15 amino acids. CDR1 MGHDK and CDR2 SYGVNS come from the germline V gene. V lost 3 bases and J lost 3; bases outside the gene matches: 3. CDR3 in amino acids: CASSDWTGGTDTQYF. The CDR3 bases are TGTGCCAGCAGTGACTGGACAGGGGGTACAGATACGCAGTATTTT.

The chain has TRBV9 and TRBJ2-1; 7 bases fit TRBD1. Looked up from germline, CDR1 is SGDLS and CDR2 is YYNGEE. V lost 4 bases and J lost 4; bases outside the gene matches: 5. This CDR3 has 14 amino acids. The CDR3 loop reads CASSTVGQYNEQFF. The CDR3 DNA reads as TGTGCCAGCAGCACAGTGGGACAGTACAATGAGCAGTTCTTC.

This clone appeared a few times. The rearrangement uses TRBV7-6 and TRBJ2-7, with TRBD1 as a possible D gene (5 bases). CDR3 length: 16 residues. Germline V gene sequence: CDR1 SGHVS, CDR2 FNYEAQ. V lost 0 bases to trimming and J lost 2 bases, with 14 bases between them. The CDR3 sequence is CASSLAPGLSTYEQYF. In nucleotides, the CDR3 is TGTGCCAGCAGCTTAGCGCCAGGGTTAAGTACCTACGAGCAGTACTTC.

CDR3 loop: CASSPPGTGYTDTQYF. The CDR3 DNA follows: TGTGCCAGCAGCCCGCCCGGGACTGGATACACAGATACGCAGTATTTT. V usage is TRBV5-6 and J usage is TRBJ2-3; possibly TRBD2 for D (6 bases). The CDR3 is 16 residues long. Germline-derived CDR1 and CDR2 are SGHDT and YYEEEE. Trimming shortened V by 4 bases and J by 2 bases, and 17 bases separated the two germline ends.